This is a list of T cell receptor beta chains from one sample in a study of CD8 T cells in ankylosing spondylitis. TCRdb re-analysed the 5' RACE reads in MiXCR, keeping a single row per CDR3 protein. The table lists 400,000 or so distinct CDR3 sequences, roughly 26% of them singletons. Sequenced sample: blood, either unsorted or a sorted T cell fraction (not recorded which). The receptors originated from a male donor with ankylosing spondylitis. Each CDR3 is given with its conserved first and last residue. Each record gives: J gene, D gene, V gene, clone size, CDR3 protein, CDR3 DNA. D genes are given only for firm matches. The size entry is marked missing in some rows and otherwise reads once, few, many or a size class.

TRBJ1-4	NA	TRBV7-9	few	CASSFHTSPSNEKLFF	TGTGCCAGCAGCTTCCACACCTCACCCTCTAATGAAAAACTGTTTTTT
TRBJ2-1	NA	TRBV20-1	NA	CSAPTGTSGYNEQFF	TGCAGTGCCCCGACCGGGACTTCCGGCTACAATGAGCAGTTCTTC
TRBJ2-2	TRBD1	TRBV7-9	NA	CASGTGGPGELFF	TGTGCCAGCGGGACAGGGGGCCCCGGGGAGCTGTTTTTT
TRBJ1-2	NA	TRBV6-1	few	CASSPSPLANYGYTF	TGTGCCAGCAGCCCTAGCCCCCTAGCTAACTATGGCTACACCTTC
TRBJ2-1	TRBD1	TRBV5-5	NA	CASSLQQGASYNEQFF	TGTGCCAGCAGTCTCCAACAGGGGGCCTCCTACAATGAGCAGTTCTTC
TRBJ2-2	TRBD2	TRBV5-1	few	CASSLLGGPDTGELFF	TGCGCCAGCAGCTTGCTGGGAGGGCCGGACACCGGGGAGCTGTTTTTT
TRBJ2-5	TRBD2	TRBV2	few	CASSVWVAGGEETQYF	TGTGCCAGCAGTGTGTGGGTAGCGGGAGGGGAAGAGACCCAGTACTTC
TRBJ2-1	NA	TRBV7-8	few	CASSSGLSQFF	TGTGCCAGCAGCTCAGGGCTATCGCAGTTCTTC
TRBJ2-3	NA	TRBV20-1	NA	CSAPYRLATSTDTQYF	TGCAGTGCTCCCTACCGCCTAGCGACGAGCACAGATACGCAGTATTTT
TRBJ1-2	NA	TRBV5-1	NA	CASSSMSTNYGYTF	TGCGCCAGCAGCTCCATGTCCACCAACTATGGCTACACCTTC
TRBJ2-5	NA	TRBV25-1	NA	CASSEFREQETQYF	TGTGCCAGCAGTGAATTCAGGGAGCAAGAGACCCAGTACTTC
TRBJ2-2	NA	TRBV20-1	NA	CSARVPWGAGELFF	TGCAGTGCTAGAGTACCTTGGGGGGCCGGGGAGCTGTTTTTT
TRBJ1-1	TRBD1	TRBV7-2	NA	CASSRLQGGTEAFF	TGTGCCAGCAGCCGTTTACAGGGGGGAACTGAAGCTTTCTTT